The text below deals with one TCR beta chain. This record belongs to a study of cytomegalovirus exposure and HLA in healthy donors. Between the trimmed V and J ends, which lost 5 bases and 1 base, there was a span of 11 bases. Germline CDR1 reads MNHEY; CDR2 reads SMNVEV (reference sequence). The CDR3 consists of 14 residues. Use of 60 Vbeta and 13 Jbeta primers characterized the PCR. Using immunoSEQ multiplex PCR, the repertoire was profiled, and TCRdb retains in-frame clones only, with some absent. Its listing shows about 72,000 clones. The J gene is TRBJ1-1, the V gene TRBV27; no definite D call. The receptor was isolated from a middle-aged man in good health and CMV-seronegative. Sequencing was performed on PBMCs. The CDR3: CASSKGRENTEAFF. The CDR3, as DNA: TGTGCCAGCAGTAAAGGGAGAGAGAACACTGAAGCTTTCTTT.